Below, 30 T cell receptor beta chains from the same sample are listed, as sequenced in a study of spatial heterogeneity in lung cancer. Time point defined: sample taken at primary tumor resection. Using its own MiXCR run on the 5' RACE reads, TCRdb lists one record per CDR3 protein. Among 35,000 to 55,000 distinct CDR3 sequences, under 7.5% were seen once, and the ten largest hold about two fifths. This specimen was PBMCs, taken at surgery. All receptors come from a female donor with early-stage non-small cell lung cancer.

This clonotype has ten or more counts. This chain joins TRBV20-1 and TRBJ2-7; 8 bases fit TRBD1. V shed 3 bases and J 2 bases; nucleotides not matched to a gene: 9. The CDR3 is made up of 15 amino acids. Germline values: CDR1 DFQATT, CDR2 SNEGSKA (reference sequence). Here the CDR3 reads CSARPRGLPAYEQYF. The CDR3, as DNA: TGCAGTGCTAGGCCCAGGGGGCTCCCCGCCTACGAGCAGTACTTC.

In its sample, this clonotype was seen many times. The chain recombines TRBV6-2 or TRBV6-3 with TRBJ2-1; D perhaps matches TRBD2 (5 bases). Germline V gene data show CDR1 as MNHEY and CDR2 as SVGEGT. There are 18 residues in the CDR3. V gave up 0 bases and J gave up 13 bases, with 28 bases separating them. CDR3: CASSYSIPTGSLIPYQFF. The CDR3 bases are TGTGCCAGCAGTTACTCGATCCCGACGGGGAGTTTGATCCCATACCAGTTCTTC.

The chain couples TRBV18 to TRBJ1-5, with 7 bases that match TRBD1. V lost 5 bases, J lost 11 bases, and 12 bases stayed unmatched. CDR3 length: 14 amino acids. The germline gives CDR1 KGHSH, CDR2 LQKENI. CDR3 sequence: CASSLSQGGMAQHF. CDR3 sequence (DNA): TGTGCCAGCTCATTGAGCCAGGGGGGGATGGCCCAGCATTTT.

This clonotype has just a few counts. Possible read error: a much larger clone is one base away. The CDR3 does not end in the conserved phenylalanine or tryptophan, so this is likely a read error. The chain combines TRBV5-6 with TRBJ1-2, with D tentatively TRBD1 (6 bases). This CDR3 has 14 residues. Germline values: CDR1 SGHDT, CDR2 YYEEEE. V lost 3 bases, J lost 3 bases, and 12 bases lay in between. The CDR3 loop reads CASSYTGADYGYTS. In DNA, the CDR3 is TGTGCCAGCAGCTACACGGGGGCGGACTATGGCTACACCTCC.

This clonotype appeared many times. V usage is TRBV7-2 and J usage is TRBJ1-5; D is unclear. Trimming removed 3 bases at V and 4 bases at J, with 7 bases between. Germline V lookup: CDR1 SGHTA, CDR2 FQGNSA. The CDR3 extends over 13 amino acids. In DNA form, the CDR3 reads TGTGCCAGCAGCTTCCAGGCGAATCAGCCCCAGCATTTT. Translating it yields CASSFQANQPQHF.

This clonotype was counted only a few times. V and J are TRBV29-1 and TRBJ1-1; the D gene is possibly TRBD1 (6 bases). CDR1 is SQVTM, CDR2 ANQGSEA, per germline. This CDR3 has 15 amino acids. Deletions cut 2 bases from V and 6 bases from J, with 19 bases between. The CDR3 coding sequence is TGCAGCGTTGAACCCCGGCCCGGGGGCGCCGCTGAAGCTTTCTTT. It is translated as CSVEPRPGGAAEAFF. The full variable domain, with the rest looked up from reference TRBV29-1 and TRBJ1-1, is SAVISQKPSRDICQRGTSLTIQCQVDSQVTMMFWYRQQPGQSLTLIATANQGSEATYESGFVIDKFPISRPNLTFSTLTVSNMSPEDSSIYLCSVEPRPGGAAEAFFGQGTRLTVV.

The table lists this clonotype with a few counts. J is TRBJ1-1 and V is TRBV14; D remains unclear. The V and J ends lost 5 bases and 5 bases respectively, with 15 bases between them. The CDR3 is 14 amino acids. Germline assignment: CDR1 SGHDN and CDR2 FVKESK. The CDR3 protein is CASSATVVGTEAFF. DNA of the CDR3: TGTGCCAGCAGCGCGACGGTCGTCGGAACTGAAGCTTTCTTT.

The chain uses TRBV3-1 and TRBJ1-6, with D possibly TRBD1 on 6 matching bases. The CDR3 is made up of 15 amino acids. Trimming pared 1 base from V and 10 bases from J, leaving 14 bases between. The germline V gene encodes CDR1 LGHDT and CDR2 YNNKEL (reference sequence). CDR3 sequence (DNA): TGTGCCAGCAGCCAAGGGGCAGGGGTTTGGTCACCCCTCCACTTT. Amino acids: CASSQGAGVWSPLHF.

The chain recombines TRBV28 with TRBJ1-1, with no clear D. V was cut by 1 base and J by 0 bases, with 9 bases left in between. There are 15 residues in the CDR3. CDR1 MDHEN and CDR2 SYDVKM come from the germline V gene. The CDR3 DNA reads TGTGCCAGCAGTTTATTGAAGACAATGAACACTGAAGCTTTCTTT. Its protein is CASSLLKTMNTEAFF. Using reference TRBV28 and TRBJ1-1 for the parts outside the CDR3, the full variable domain is DVKVTQSSRYLVKRTGEKVFLECVQDMDHENMFWYRQDPGLGLRLIYFSYDVKMKEKGDIPEGYSVSREKKERFSLILESASTNQTSMYLCASSLLKTMNTEAFFGQGTRLTVV.

This clonotype was seen many times. This sequence joins TRBV5-1 and TRBJ2-3; D ambiguous. Germline V gene data show CDR1 as SGHRS and CDR2 as YFSETQ. The CDR3 sequence is 13 residues long. Trimming shortened V by 7 bases and J by 1 base, and 10 bases separated the two germline ends. The CDR3 nucleotides read TGCGCCAGCGGGTTATACGGCACAGATACGCAGTATTTT. Its protein is CASGLYGTDTQYF.

At least ten counts were recorded for this clonotype. The CDR3 loop is CASRGDGEKLFF. The DNA of the CDR3 is TGTGCCAGCAGGGGAGATGGGGAAAAACTGTTTTTT. The chain links TRBV6-5 to TRBJ1-4; no definite D call. V lost 6 bases and J lost 8, with 10 bases in between. Germline V gene data show CDR1 as MNHEY and CDR2 as SVGAGI. This CDR3 is 12 amino acids long.

This clonotype was seen ten or more times. J is TRBJ2-3 and V is TRBV10-3; possibly TRBD2 for D (6 bases). Trimming pared 4 bases from V and 5 bases from J, leaving 19 bases between. This CDR3 is built from 16 residues. Germline V gene lookup returns CDR1 ENHRY and CDR2 SYGVKD. In nucleotides, the CDR3 is TGTGCCATCAGTGGACATGGGGGGTCCCAGGTAGATACGCAGTATTTT. Residues: CAISGHGGSQVDTQYF.

This sequence joins TRBV6-6 and TRBJ1-2, with D unclear. With 8 bases removed from V and 8 bases from J, the gap between germline ends came to 15 bases. CDR1 is MNHNY, CDR2 SVGAGI, per germline (reference sequence). This CDR3 is 12 amino acids long. The CDR3 DNA follows: TGTGCCAGCCGTGCGGGGAAGGGCGGCTACACCTTC. This translates into CASRAGKGGYTF.

This clonotype was counted many times. The genes are TRBV28 and TRBJ2-1; D might be TRBD2 (6 bases). V gave up 4 bases and J gave up 5 bases, with 18 bases separating them. From germline, CDR1 is MDHEN and CDR2 SYDVKM. This CDR3 region has 16 residues. CDR3 DNA sequence: TGTGCCAGCAGTTCTCACAGTGGGGGGATCGACAATGAGCAGTTCTTC. Translation gives CASSSHSGGIDNEQFF.

This clonotype was observed a few times. J is TRBJ1-2 and V is TRBV4-1, with 7 nucleotides matching TRBD1. The ends lost 2 bases at V and 2 bases at J; junction bases unmatched: 14. CDR1 and CDR2 (germline): MGHRA, YSYEKL. The CDR3 length is 18 residues. CDR3 sequence reads: CASSQPTARQGSNYGYTF. CDR3 in DNA: TGCGCCAGCAGCCAACCCACGGCCCGACAGGGATCGAACTATGGCTACACCTTC.

The chain combines TRBV7-3 with TRBJ1-1, with TRBD1 identical over 7 bases. This CDR3 is 14 amino acids long. V dropped 4 bases and J dropped 1; count of bases not matched to a gene: 3. Germline V gene data show CDR1 as SGHTA and CDR2 as FQGTGA. The CDR3 sequence is CASSYGQANTEAFF. In nucleotides, the CDR3 is TGTGCCAGCAGCTACGGACAGGCGAACACTGAAGCTTTCTTT.

This clonotype showed up many times. The chain employs TRBV7-9 and TRBJ2-3, with D perhaps TRBD1 (6 bases). Between the trimmed V and J ends, which lost 4 bases and 8 bases, there was a span of 10 bases. In germline, CDR1 is SEHNR, CDR2 FQNEAQ (reference sequence). The CDR3 has 12 residues. CDR3 in DNA: TGTGCCAGCAGCTCGACACAGGGTACGCAGTATTTT. It translates to CASSSTQGTQYF.

In its sample, this clonotype was seen a few times. V usage is TRBV2 and J usage is TRBJ2-1, with TRBD2 matching 9 bases. CDR1 is SNHLY, CDR2 FYNNEI, per germline. The CDR3 has 13 residues. V lost 7 bases and J lost 4; bases outside the gene matches: 2. The CDR3 is CASIAGAYNEQFF. CDR3 bases: TGTGCCAGCATAGCGGGGGCATACAATGAGCAGTTCTTC.

The sample holds a few counts of this clonotype. The chain combines TRBV9 with TRBJ1-2; no reliable D call. Germline CDR1 is SGDLS and CDR2 is YYNGEE. The CDR3 extends over 14 amino acids. V was cut by 4 bases and J by 4 bases, with 14 bases left in between. In DNA form, the CDR3 reads TGTGCCAGCAGCCCACCCCCAGTACTCTATGGCTACACCTTC. This translates into CASSPPPVLYGYTF.

This clonotype has ten or more counts. The V gene is TRBV12-3 or TRBV12-4, the J gene TRBJ1-1, with D possibly being TRBD1 (5 bases). The V and J ends lost 8 bases and 2 bases respectively, with 15 bases between them. The CDR3 totals 14 residues. The DNA of the CDR3 is TGTGCCAGCTCCCTCCAGGGAATCAACACTGAAGCTTTCTTT. This translates into CASSLQGINTEAFF.

This clonotype has ten or more counts. The V call is TRBV6-2 or TRBV6-3, the J call TRBJ2-1; perhaps D is TRBD1 or TRBD2 (7 bases each). The CDR3 runs to 13 residues. CDR1 is MNHEY, CDR2 SVGEGT, per germline. Trimming stripped 6 bases from V and 8 bases from J, with 14 bases between. The CDR3 sequence: CASRTQGRDEQFF. The CDR3 nucleotides read TGTGCCAGCAGAACACAGGGGAGGGATGAGCAGTTCTTC.

This clonotype occurred a few times. This sequence joins TRBV12-3 or TRBV12-4 and TRBJ2-2, with D possibly being TRBD1 (6 bases). The CDR3 covers 13 residues. V lost 10 bases, J lost 4 bases, and 13 bases lay in between. The CDR3 DNA reads as TGTGCCACAAACAGGGTCGGCACCGGGGAGCTGTTTTTT. Residues: CATNRVGTGELFF.

This clonotype was detected many times. The chain combines TRBV3-1 with TRBJ2-7; no reliable D call. This CDR3 is built from 11 residues. CDR1 and CDR2 from the germline V gene are LGHDT and YNNKEL (reference sequence). Trimming removed 1 base at V and 5 bases at J, with 3 bases between. CDR3 DNA sequence: TGTGCCAGCAGCCAAGTAAACGAGCAGTACTTC. It translates to CASSQVNEQYF.

The chain recombines TRBV14 with TRBJ1-6; D ambiguous. CDR1 SGHDN and CDR2 FVKESK come from the germline V gene. The V and J ends lost 5 bases and 8 bases respectively, with 13 bases between them. This CDR3 has 14 residues. The CDR3 nucleotides read TGTGCCAGCAGCGAAAGGGTCGGGTATTCACCCCTCCACTTT. The encoded protein is CASSERVGYSPLHF.

V gene TRBV7-2 combines with J gene TRBJ2-1; TRBD1 agrees at 9 bases. The CDR3 loop spans 15 amino acids. The ends lost 8 bases at V and 11 bases at J; junction bases unmatched: 16. CDR1 is SGHTA, CDR2 FQGNSA, per germline. The CDR3 DNA reads TGTGCCAGCTGCATTTGGGACAGGGCAGACCGGCAGCAGTTCTTC. This codes for CASCIWDRADRQQFF.

In its sample, this clonotype was seen a few times. The rearrangement links TRBV27 to TRBJ2-7; TRBD1 or TRBD2 may be the D gene (5 bases each). CDR1 and CDR2 from the germline V gene are MNHEY and SMNVEV (reference sequence). V gave up 10 bases and J gave up 2 bases, with 21 bases separating them. The CDR3 totals 15 residues. CDR3 sequence reads: CATQKAGWGTYEQYF. The CDR3 DNA reads as TGTGCCACCCAGAAGGCAGGGTGGGGGACCTACGAGCAGTACTTC.

The chain combines TRBV20-1 with TRBJ2-3; D is undetermined. V lost 1 base and J 0 bases, leaving 8 bases between the germline ends. The CDR3 contains 14 residues. Germline CDR1 DFQATT, CDR2 SNEGSKA (reference sequence). CDR3 nucleotides: TGCAGTGCTAGAGTGTTCGCTAGCACAGATACGCAGTATTTT. It specifies CSARVFASTDTQYF.

This clonotype was seen a few times. The J gene is TRBJ2-5, the V gene TRBV3-1; D not resolved. Germline lookup yields CDR1 LGHDT and CDR2 YNNKEL (reference sequence). V lost 6 bases, J lost 5 bases, and 19 bases lay in between. The CDR3 runs to 15 residues. The CDR3 DNA sequence: TGTGCCAGCAGATACGCCGCGGCCCTTCAGGAGACCCAGTACTTC. Amino acid sequence: CASRYAAALQETQYF.

The J gene is TRBJ2-3, the V gene TRBV12-3 or TRBV12-4; 7 bases match TRBD2. V shed 11 bases, J shed 0 bases, and the junction held 14 bases outside the gene matches. CDR3 length: 16 amino acids. CDR3 in DNA: TGTGCCCCCAGGGACGCGGGGGTTCCTAGCACAGATACGCAGTATTTT. It codes for CAPRDAGVPSTDTQYF.

The table lists this clonotype with a few counts. V and J are TRBV12-3 or TRBV12-4 and TRBJ2-3, with TRBD2 identical over 10 bases. This CDR3 is built from 16 residues. The J segment lost 0 bases and the V segment lost 7 bases, leaving 7 bases of the junction unmatched. Written as DNA, the CDR3 is TGTGCCAGCACCGCCGGACTAGCGGTCAGCACAGATACGCAGTATTTT. It codes for CASTAGLAVSTDTQYF.